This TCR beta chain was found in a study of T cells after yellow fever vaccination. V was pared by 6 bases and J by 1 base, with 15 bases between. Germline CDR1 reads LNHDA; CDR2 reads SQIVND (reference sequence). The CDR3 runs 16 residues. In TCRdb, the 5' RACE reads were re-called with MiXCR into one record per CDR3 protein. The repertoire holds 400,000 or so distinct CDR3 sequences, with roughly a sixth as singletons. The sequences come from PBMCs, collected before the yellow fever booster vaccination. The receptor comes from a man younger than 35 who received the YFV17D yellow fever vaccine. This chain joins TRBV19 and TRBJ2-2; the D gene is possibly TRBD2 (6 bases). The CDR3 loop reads CASRPRRGENTGELFF. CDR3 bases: TGTGCCAGTAGGCCGAGACGCGGGGAGAACACCGGGGAGCTGTTTTTT.